One sample yielded the 28 T cell receptor beta chains listed below, sequenced in a study of shared clonotypes between healthy human individuals. Here immunoSEQ multiplex PCR was the method, and the copy in TCRdb shows in-frame clones only, minus some. The data contain a few million clones, over 90% of them singletons. The sample was naive CD4+ T cells from PBMCs. As for subset: CD45RA+ positively selected. These receptors originate from a man younger than 30 in good health. Some clones in this sample may be carry-over from other donors' samples.

The chain recombines TRBV29-1 with TRBJ1-2; no clear D. This CDR3 is built from 14 residues. Per the germline V gene, CDR1 is SQVTM and CDR2 is ANQGSEA. V was pared by 2 bases and J by 0 bases, with 10 bases between. CDR3 bases: TGCAGCGTTGAAAAGGAAAGGGCTAACTATGGCTACACCTTC. This codes for CSVEKERANYGYTF.

The chain links TRBV14 to TRBJ1-2; unclear D gene. With 1 base removed from V and 8 bases from J, the gap between germline ends came to 17 bases. The CDR3 has 15 residues. Germline assignment: CDR1 SGHDN and CDR2 FVKESK. In DNA form, the CDR3 reads TGTGCCAGCAGCCAAGTCGAGGCAGGCTTCTCCGGCTACACCTTC. It yields the protein CASSQVEAGFSGYTF.

This chain connects TRBV5-1 to TRBJ1-1, with 8 bases fitting TRBD1. Germline trimming cut 3 bases from V and 2 bases from J; bases unmatched to any gene: 6. Germline values: CDR1 SGHRS, CDR2 YFSETQ. The CDR3 has 15 residues. CDR3 protein: CASSYRTGPNTEAFF. In DNA, the CDR3 is TGCGCCAGCAGCTACCGGACAGGGCCAAACACTGAAGCTTTCTTT.

The chain is built from TRBV7-2 and TRBJ2-1, with D unresolved. The CDR3 sequence is 13 residues long. Germline V CDR1 and CDR2: SGHTA, FQGNSA. V gave up 1 base and J gave up 12 bases, with 13 bases separating them. The CDR3 DNA reads TGTGCCAGCAGCTTAGGTCCCGCAGGCTGGCAGTTCTTC. It is translated as CASSLGPAGWQFF.

Only a few counts were recorded for this clone. This chain connects TRBV7-9 to TRBJ1-2, with D perhaps TRBD1 (5 bases). CDR3 length: 13 residues. The ends were cut back, 5 bases at V and 11 bases at J, with 18 bases in the middle. Germline V gives CDR1 SEHNR, CDR2 FQNEAQ (reference sequence). The CDR3 DNA reads TGTGCCAGCAGCACAGATTGGGGCCAACATTACACCTTC. This codes for CASSTDWGQHYTF.

The chain has TRBV5-6 and TRBJ2-3; D not certain. Deletions cut 5 bases from V and 0 bases from J, with 13 bases between. The CDR3 sequence is 15 residues long. Germline lookup yields CDR1 SGHDT and CDR2 YYEEEE. The CDR3 here is CASSPRAVSTDTQYF. CDR3 nucleotide sequence: TGTGCCAGCAGTCCCCGGGCTGTGAGCACAGATACGCAGTATTTT.

The chain links TRBV6-1 to TRBJ2-7; 9 bases line up with TRBD2. Germline CDR1 and CDR2: MNHNS and SASEGT. The ends lost 6 bases at V and 4 bases at J; junction bases unmatched: 7. CDR3 length: 14 residues. This CDR3 is CASRIEAGGYEQYF. Written as DNA, the CDR3 is TGTGCCAGCAGGATAGAAGCGGGAGGATACGAGCAGTACTTC.

A note on this clone: In the same sample, other DNA sequences code for this CDR3. The chain links TRBV5-1 to TRBJ1-2; no reliable D call. Germline V gene data show CDR1 as SGHRS and CDR2 as YFSETQ. V lost 0 bases, J lost 2 bases, and 5 bases lay in between. The CDR3 is 13 residues long. CDR3 loop: CASSLEENYGYTF. The DNA of the CDR3 is TGCGCCAGCAGCTTGGAGGAGAACTATGGCTACACCTTC.

The rearrangement uses TRBV6-4 and TRBJ1-1; D gene uncertain. CDR3 length equals 13 residues. CDR1 is MRHNA, CDR2 SNTAGT, per germline. The V end was cut by 2 bases, the J end by 7 bases, with 11 bases between. CDR3 protein: CASSDPGRGEAFF. Written as DNA, the CDR3 is TGTGCCAGCAGTGACCCTGGGAGAGGTGAAGCTTTCTTT.

J is TRBJ2-3 and V is TRBV6-1; no definite D call. CDR1 is MNHNS, CDR2 SASEGT, per germline. Trimming cost V 0 bases and J 6 bases, with 4 bases left between them. The CDR3 length is 12 residues. CDR3 nucleotides: TGTGCCAGCAGTGAAGCCCGGGATACGCAGTATTTT. Translation gives CASSEARDTQYF.

The chain links TRBV5-1 to TRBJ1-2; D unclear. CDR1 and CDR2 (germline): SGHRS, YFSETQ. The CDR3 covers 17 residues. V dropped 0 bases and J dropped 0 bases, with 15 bases sitting between them. CDR3 nucleotides: TGCGCCAGCAGCTTGGCCCCAGGCCGGGAGGCTAACTATGGCTACACCTTC. Translated: CASSLAPGREANYGYTF.

V and J are TRBV7-2 and TRBJ2-2, with 11 nucleotides matching TRBD2. V was clipped by 3 bases and J by 3 bases; unmatched bases: 3. The CDR3 runs to 16 residues. The germline CDR1 and CDR2 sequences are SGHTA and FQGNSA. The CDR3 spells CASSLVAGGYTGELFF. Written as DNA, the CDR3 is TGTGCCAGCAGCTTGGTAGCGGGAGGGTACACCGGGGAGCTGTTTTTT.

The table lists this clone with a few counts. The same CDR3 can be traced to other DNA sequences in this sample. J is TRBJ2-7 and V is TRBV19, with D perhaps matching TRBD2 (6 bases). The CDR3 sequence is 14 residues long. V was trimmed by 1 base and J by 0 bases, leaving 7 bases between them. Germline CDR1 reads LNHDA; CDR2 reads SQIVND (reference sequence). The chain's CDR3 is CASSIAGSSYEQYF. The CDR3 coding sequence is TGTGCCAGTAGTATAGCCGGGAGCTCCTACGAGCAGTACTTC.

This sequence joins TRBV30 and TRBJ2-1; D is tentatively TRBD1 or TRBD2 (5 bases each). This CDR3 contains 15 residues. The germline V gene has CDR1 GTSNPN and CDR2 SVGIG (reference sequence). V was clipped by 1 base and J by 4 bases, with 14 bases between them. The CDR3 spells CAWSGKGRLYNEQFF. CDR3 DNA: TGTGCCTGGAGTGGCAAGGGGCGACTATACAATGAGCAGTTCTTC.

This chain links TRBV6-1 with TRBJ1-4; D uncertain. V lost 4 bases and J lost 0, with 12 bases in between. Per germline, CDR1 MNHNS and CDR2 SASEGT. This CDR3 is built from 16 residues. CDR3 protein: CASSAPDGTTNEKLFF. The CDR3 DNA is TGTGCCAGCAGTGCTCCCGATGGGACAACTAATGAAAAACTGTTTTTT.

J is TRBJ2-1 and V is TRBV5-1; D gene ambiguous. The CDR3 length is 15 residues. Trimming removed 4 bases at V and 4 bases at J, with 15 bases between. Germline V CDR1 and CDR2: SGHRS, YFSETQ. CDR3 nucleotide sequence: TGCGCCAGCAGCCCATCCGCCGGGTTATACAATGAGCAGTTCTTC. This codes for CASSPSAGLYNEQFF.

This clone was detected only once. The chain employs TRBV28 and TRBJ2-7, with TRBD2 matching over 15 bases. This CDR3 has 19 residues. The germline V gene encodes CDR1 MDHEN and CDR2 SYDVKM. V was pared by 5 bases and J by 4 bases, with 15 bases of the junction left unmatched. The CDR3 bases are TGTGCCAGCAGTCCGACCCGGGGACTAGCGGGAGGTCCCTCTTACGAGCAGTACTTC. Translated, it gives CASSPTRGLAGGPSYEQYF.

V is TRBV7-9 and J is TRBJ2-7, with D tentatively TRBD1 (5 bases). Trimming removed 3 bases at V and 0 bases at J, with 12 bases between. The CDR3 runs to 15 residues. Germline assignment: CDR1 SEHNR and CDR2 FQNEAQ (reference sequence). CDR3 in DNA: TGTGCCAGCAGCTTGTGGGGCTCGGGCTCCTACGAGCAGTACTTC. It specifies CASSLWGSGSYEQYF.

The chain couples TRBV11-3 to TRBJ2-7; no clear D gene. The CDR3 is made up of 13 amino acids. In germline, CDR1 is SGHNT, CDR2 YENEEA. Trimming pared 5 bases from V and 3 bases from J, leaving 11 bases between. The DNA for the CDR3 is TGTGCCAGCAGCCTGGGCCCTTTCTACGAGCAGTACTTC. It encodes CASSLGPFYEQYF.

The rearrangement links TRBV9 to TRBJ1-1; D remains ambiguous. CDR3 length: 15 residues. Germline CDR1 reads SGDLS; CDR2 reads YYNGEE. Trimming removed 0 bases at V and 4 bases at J, with 13 bases between. CDR3 DNA: TGTGCCAGCAGCGTAGATTGGGGTCCCGGCACTGAAGCTTTCTTT. It translates to CASSVDWGPGTEAFF.

The chain joins TRBV7-3 to TRBJ2-5, with TRBD2 identical over 10 bases. There are 15 residues in the CDR3. Germline loops: CDR1 SGHTA, CDR2 FQGTGA. V gave up 5 bases and J gave up 2 bases; unmatched junction bases: 5. The DNA of the CDR3 is TGTGCCAGCAGCCCTGGGACTAGCGAACAAGAGACCCAGTACTTC. This encodes CASSPGTSEQETQYF.

This sequence joins TRBV30 and TRBJ2-2, with 14 bases matching TRBD2. The CDR3 is 15 amino acids. In germline, CDR1 is GTSNPN, CDR2 SVGIG (reference sequence). Losses at the gene ends were 7 bases for V and 5 bases for J; bases not matched to a gene: 6. CDR3 residues: CASMGTSGSTGELFF. The CDR3 DNA is TGTGCCTCTATGGGGACTAGCGGGAGTACCGGGGAGCTGTTTTTT. Supplemented by reference TRBV30 and TRBJ2-2, the full variable domain reads SQTIHQWPATLVQPVGSPLSLECTVEGTSNPNLYWYRQAAGRGLQLLFYSVGIGQISSEVPQNLSASRPQDRQFILSSKKLLLSDSGFYLCASMGTSGSTGELFFGEGSRLTVL.

CDR3 bases: TGTGCCAGCAGCTTACTGGGTGTGGCGTCCGAGCAGTACTTC. It encodes CASSLLGVASEQYF. The J gene is TRBJ2-7, the V gene TRBV7-2; D is unclear. The V gene's germline CDR1 is SGHTA and CDR2 FQGNSA. Trimming left V 2 bases short and J 6 bases short, with 14 bases between. The CDR3 sequence is 14 residues long. Looking up the rest from reference TRBV7-2 and TRBJ2-7 gives the full variable domain: GAGVSQSPSNKVTEKGKDVELRCDPISGHTALYWYRQSLGQGLEFLIYFQGNSAPDKSGLPSDRFSAERTGGSVSTLTIQRTQQEDSAVYLCASSLLGVASEQYFGPGTRLTVT.

The V call is TRBV9, the J call TRBJ2-5; 8 nucleotides agree with TRBD1. Germline V gene data show CDR1 as SGDLS and CDR2 as YYNGEE. The V and J ends lost 0 bases and 9 bases, in that order; junction bases with no gene match: 7. The CDR3 consists of 14 residues. For the CDR3, the DNA is TGTGCCAGCAGCGTAGTGGGCCAGGGGGCACCCCAGTACTTC. Translating it yields CASSVVGQGAPQYF.

The V and J genes are TRBV7-9 and TRBJ2-5; tentatively, D is TRBD1 or TRBD2 (5 bases each). V was cut by 4 bases and J by 5 bases, with 14 bases left in between. Germline loops: CDR1 SEHNR, CDR2 FQNEAQ (reference sequence). This CDR3 has 14 residues. The CDR3 DNA follows: TGTGCCAGCAGCTCATCCGGGACGCCCGAGACCCAGTACTTC. This translates into CASSSSGTPETQYF.

This sequence joins TRBV4-1 and TRBJ2-3; D is unresolved. The CDR3 sequence is 13 residues long. The germline V gene encodes CDR1 MGHRA and CDR2 YSYEKL. V lost 0 bases, J lost 7 bases, and 8 bases lay in between. The CDR3 DNA is TGCGCCAGCAGCCAAGAGAAAGGGAATACGCAGTATTTT. Translating gives CASSQEKGNTQYF.

This clone was observed once. The gene calls are TRBV28 and TRBJ2-7; D call uncertain. The V gene's germline CDR1 is MDHEN and CDR2 SYDVKM. This CDR3 has 13 residues. The ends were cut back, 6 bases at V and 5 bases at J, with 14 bases in the middle. CDR3 in amino acids: CASSPPWSNEQYF. In DNA, the CDR3 is TGTGCCAGCAGCCCCCCTTGGAGTAACGAGCAGTACTTC.

The chain employs TRBV28 and TRBJ1-5; D remains unclear. This CDR3 comprises 14 residues. Deletions cut 3 bases from V and 0 bases from J, with 6 bases between. Germline loops: CDR1 MDHEN, CDR2 SYDVKM. The CDR3 here is CASSFRYSNQPQHF. DNA of the CDR3: TGTGCCAGCAGTTTCAGGTATAGCAATCAGCCCCAGCATTTT.